These 29 T cell receptor beta chains were sequenced from one sample in a study of blood T cell repertoires in COVID-19. Profiled with immunoSEQ multiplex PCR; TCRdb holds only in-frame clones, not every one. The sample records about 230,000 clones, 80% to 85% being singletons. The specimen sequenced was peripheral blood. These receptors came from a man between 50 and 59 years old with active or convalescent COVID-19.

J is TRBJ2-2 and V is TRBV3-1 (or the pseudogene TRBV3-2), with a tentative D call TRBD1 (6 bases). Germline V gene lookup returns CDR1 LGHDT and CDR2 YNNKEL (reference sequence). The V and J ends lost 4 bases and 4 bases respectively, with 10 bases between them. The CDR3 loop spans 14 amino acids. CDR3 nucleotide sequence: TGTGCCAGCAGCCCTACAGGGAGCACCGGGGAGCTGTTTTTT. Amino acids: CASSPTGSTGELFF.

The chain has TRBV24-1 and TRBJ1-5, with TRBD1 matching 10 bases. Unmatched junction bases numbered 9, after V lost 7 bases and J lost 1 base. The CDR3 totals 17 residues. From germline, CDR1 is KGHDR and CDR2 SFDVKD. In DNA form, the CDR3 reads TGTGCCACCAGGGACAGGGGGATCAGAGCCAGCAATCAGCCCCAGCATTTT. Translated: CATRDRGIRASNQPQHF.

With respect to this clone: The sample has other DNA sequences that encode this CDR3 too. CDR3 loop: CASSLGQGENEKLFF. The DNA for the CDR3 is TGTGCCAGCAGCTTAGGACAGGGGGAAAATGAAAAACTGTTTTTT. The genes are TRBV7-9 and TRBJ1-4; 9 nucleotides align to TRBD1. CDR1 and CDR2 from the germline V gene are SEHNR and FQNEAQ (reference sequence). J was trimmed by 5 bases and V by 1 base; bases with no gene match: 2. The CDR3 is 15 amino acids.

The rearrangement links TRBV19 to TRBJ1-2; D call uncertain. CDR3 length: 15 amino acids. CDR1 and CDR2 from the germline V gene are LNHDA and SQIVND (reference sequence). Trimming cost V 3 bases and J 0 bases, with 11 bases left between them. CDR3: CASSMGEYPNYGYTF. In DNA form, the CDR3 reads TGTGCCAGTAGTATGGGCGAGTATCCTAACTATGGCTACACCTTC.

This chain uses TRBV6-4 with TRBJ2-3; the match to TRBD2 covers 16 bases. The CDR3 covers 15 residues. The trim removed 6 bases at V and 6 bases at J, leaving 3 bases unmatched. Germline values: CDR1 MRHNA, CDR2 SNTAGT. The CDR3, as DNA: TGTGCCAGCAGCCCGGGACTAGCGGGAGGGGATACGCAGTATTTT. As protein: CASSPGLAGGDTQYF.

The J gene is TRBJ1-6, the V gene TRBV9; the match to TRBD1 covers 9 bases. The germline V gene has CDR1 SGDLS and CDR2 YYNGEE. There are 15 residues in the CDR3. With 3 bases clipped from V and 12 bases from J, the junction kept 10 bases outside the gene matches. Here the CDR3 reads CASSGRQGGPGPLHF. CDR3 DNA sequence: TGTGCCAGCAGCGGTAGACAGGGGGGACCTGGACCCCTCCACTTT.

This rearrangement joins TRBV5-4 to TRBJ1-1; tentatively, D is TRBD1 (5 bases). Germline lookup yields CDR1 SGHNT and CDR2 YYREEE (reference sequence). This CDR3 contains 14 residues. Between the trimmed V and J ends, which lost 0 bases and 5 bases, there was a span of 11 bases. The DNA of the CDR3 is TGTGCCAGCAGCTTGGTGGGGGGAGGAACTGAAGCTTTCTTT. Its translation is CASSLVGGGTEAFF.

The chain links TRBV9 to TRBJ2-1; TRBD1 agrees at 11 bases. Germline V lookup: CDR1 SGDLS, CDR2 YYNGEE. The CDR3 spans 14 residues. The trim removed 4 bases at V and 7 bases at J, leaving 4 bases unmatched. CDR3 DNA sequence: TGTGCCAGCAGCAGGACAGGGGGCGAGAATGAGCAGTTCTTC. Protein product: CASSRTGGENEQFF. The entire variable domain, with the rest obtained from reference TRBV9 and TRBJ2-1, is as follows: DSGVTQTPKHLITATGQRVTLRCSPRSGDLSVYWYQQSLDQGLQFLIQYYNGEERAKGNILERFSAQQFPDLHSELNLSSLELGDSALYFCASSRTGGENEQFFGPGTRLTVL.

This clone was seen only a few times. The chain's CDR3 is CASSLGHSRETQYF. The CDR3 coding sequence is TGTGCCAGCAGCTTAGGACACTCCAGGGAGACCCAGTACTTC. The J gene is TRBJ2-5, the V gene TRBV11-2; D gene ambiguous. Germline CDR1 reads SGHAT; CDR2 reads FQNNGV. CDR3 size: 14 residues. V lost 1 base, J lost 5 bases, and 11 bases lay in between.

The CDR3: CASSLNSRAYNEQFF. CDR3 nucleotide sequence: TGTGCCAGCAGCTTGAATTCCCGGGCCTACAATGAGCAGTTCTTC. The chain employs TRBV7-2 and TRBJ2-1; unclear D gene. V lost 3 bases, J lost 2 bases, and 11 bases lay in between. Germline CDR1 is SGHTA and CDR2 is FQGNSA. The CDR3 length is 15 residues.

On this clone: A read error may produce the germline difference seen at one junction end. The V gene is TRBV9, the J gene TRBJ2-3, with 9 positions matching TRBD2. CDR3 size: 16 residues. Germline V gives CDR1 SGDLS, CDR2 YYNGEE. In DNA, the CDR3 is TGTGCCCGCAGCGTAGTCGGCGGGGGGGCGGGAGATACGCAGTATTTT. Its protein is CARSVVGGGAGDTQYF.

V usage is TRBV24-1 and J usage is TRBJ2-2; weak D call: TRBD2 (5 bases). With 5 bases removed from V and 9 bases from J, the gap between germline ends came to 12 bases. CDR1 is KGHDR and CDR2 is SFDVKD in the germline V gene. The CDR3 runs 13 residues. CDR3 coding DNA: TGTGCCACCAGTGGTCGGACTGGCAGGGAGCTGTTTTTT. This codes for CATSGRTGRELFF.

CDR3 residues: CASKGGVGEKLFF. Here the CDR3 DNA reads TGTGCCAGCAAGGGAGGGGTGGGTGAAAAACTGTTTTTT. The J gene is TRBJ1-4, the V gene TRBV2, with a weak D call TRBD1 (5 bases). Trimming cost V 7 bases and J 7 bases, with 13 bases left between them. CDR1 is SNHLY and CDR2 is FYNNEI in the germline V gene. The CDR3 has 13 amino acids. The complete variable domain, with remaining parts taken from reference TRBV2 and TRBJ1-4, reads EPEVTQTPSHQVTQMGQEVILRCVPISNHLYFYWYRQILGQKVEFLVSFYNNEISEKSEIFDDQFSVERPDGSNFTLKIRSTKLEDSAMYFCASKGGVGEKLFFGSGTQLSVL.

The chain recombines TRBV28 with TRBJ2-7; TRBD1 agrees at 8 bases. With 6 bases clipped from V and 6 bases from J, the junction kept 4 bases outside the gene matches. The CDR3 totals 12 residues. Germline loops: CDR1 MDHEN, CDR2 SYDVKM. CDR3 coding DNA: TGTGCCAGCAGACCAGGGGGCCTCGAGCAGTACTTC. Protein product: CASRPGGLEQYF. Together with reference TRBV28 and TRBJ2-7, the CDR3 gives the full variable domain: DVKVTQSSRYLVKRTGEKVFLECVQDMDHENMFWYRQDPGLGLRLIYFSYDVKMKEKGDIPEGYSVSREKKERFSLILESASTNQTSMYLCASRPGGLEQYFGPGTRLTVT.

The chain carries TRBV7-9 and TRBJ1-5, with TRBD1 matching over 12 bases. With V trimmed by 5 bases and J by 5 bases, 10 bases remained unmatched. Germline lookup yields CDR1 SEHNR and CDR2 FQNEAQ (reference sequence). The CDR3 has 17 residues. The CDR3 spells CASSPLAGTGGDQPQHF. The CDR3 DNA sequence: TGTGCCAGCAGCCCGCTCGCTGGGACAGGGGGCGATCAGCCCCAGCATTTT.

The chain carries TRBV4-1 and TRBJ1-5; D unresolved. This CDR3 is 13 amino acids long. The germline V gene encodes CDR1 MGHRA and CDR2 YSYEKL. Trimming took 0 bases from V and 7 from J, leaving 7 bases between them. CDR3 residues: CASSQDTTQPQHF. The CDR3, as DNA: TGCGCCAGCAGCCAAGACACTACCCAGCCCCAGCATTTT.

The chain joins TRBV5-1 to TRBJ2-5; possible D gene TRBD2, 5 bases. Germline assignment: CDR1 SGHRS and CDR2 YFSETQ. The CDR3 consists of 13 residues. The V end lost 5 bases, the J end lost 2 bases, and 10 bases lay between the germline ends. In DNA form, the CDR3 reads TGCGCCAGCAGTAGGGAGCTACAAGAGACCCAGTACTTC. This codes for CASSRELQETQYF.

The rearrangement uses TRBV3-1 (or the pseudogene TRBV3-2) and TRBJ2-2; 11 bases are a match to TRBD1. The CDR3 is 16 amino acids. Unmatched junction bases numbered 9, after V lost 6 bases and J lost 6 bases. The germline CDR1 and CDR2 sequences are LGHDT and YNNKEL (reference sequence). CDR3: CASRRAGTGGPGELFF. The CDR3 DNA follows: TGTGCCAGCAGGCGCGCCGGGACAGGGGGACCCGGGGAGCTGTTTTTT.

The genes are TRBV6-5 and TRBJ1-1; D gene uncertain. The CDR3 loop spans 15 amino acids. The V gene lost 2 bases and the J gene lost 2 bases, with 12 bases spanning the gap. Germline values: CDR1 MNHEY, CDR2 SVGAGI. The CDR3 region is CASSYPGVANTEAFF. The CDR3 DNA is TGTGCCAGCAGTTACCCCGGGGTAGCTAACACTGAAGCTTTCTTT.

This chain joins TRBV4-1 and TRBJ2-4, with D perhaps matching TRBD2 (5 bases). Germline V CDR1 and CDR2: MGHRA, YSYEKL. The V and J ends lost 1 base and 1 base respectively, with 11 bases between them. The CDR3 runs 16 residues. The CDR3: CASSQAIGVAKNIQYF. The CDR3 DNA is TGCGCCAGCAGCCAAGCTATCGGGGTGGCCAAAAACATTCAGTACTTC.

The rearrangement links TRBV5-1 to TRBJ1-1; unclear D gene. From germline, CDR1 is SGHRS and CDR2 YFSETQ. The CDR3 is made up of 14 amino acids. V lost 0 bases and J lost 8, with 14 bases in between. The CDR3 coding sequence is TGCGCCAGCAGCTTGGTGTCCGCTAGCCCCGAAGCTTTCTTT. Amino acid sequence: CASSLVSASPEAFF.

V usage is TRBV6-5 and J usage is TRBJ1-2, with TRBD1 identical over 7 bases. The germline V gene encodes CDR1 MNHEY and CDR2 SVGAGI. With 6 bases clipped from V and 8 bases from J, the junction kept 9 bases outside the gene matches. This CDR3 is built from 13 residues. The CDR3 spells CASRTTGQRGYTF. The CDR3 coding sequence is TGTGCCAGCAGGACCACGGGACAGAGAGGCTACACCTTC.

V and J are TRBV5-1 and TRBJ2-1, with D maybe TRBD1 (6 bases). The CDR3 loop spans 14 amino acids. The germline CDR1 and CDR2 sequences are SGHRS and YFSETQ. V gave up 4 bases and J gave up 14 bases, with 22 bases separating them. CDR3 protein: CASSPPRGRGKEFF. CDR3 coding DNA: TGCGCCAGCAGCCCCCCCCGGGGAAGGGGGAAGGAGTTCTTC.

This sequence joins TRBV7-8 and TRBJ1-1; weak D call: TRBD1 (6 bases). Germline loops: CDR1 SGHVS, CDR2 FQNEAQ. This CDR3 is 13 amino acids long. The V end was cut by 5 bases, the J end by 8 bases, with 15 bases between. The DNA for the CDR3 is TGTGCCAGCAGCCCCTTCGGACAGTCGGAAGCTTTCTTT. Translated, it gives CASSPFGQSEAFF.

The chain joins TRBV6-2 or TRBV6-3 to TRBJ1-1, with a weak D call TRBD1 (6 bases). The CDR3 has 14 amino acids. The V end was cut by 6 bases, the J end by 1 base, with 12 bases between. Germline V gene lookup returns CDR1 MNHEY and CDR2 SVGEGT. CDR3 DNA sequence: TGTGCCAGCAGCATACAGGGTCGGAACACTGAAGCTTTCTTT. This gives the protein CASSIQGRNTEAFF.

This chain connects TRBV19 to TRBJ1-4; D ambiguous. The CDR3 runs 15 residues. Germline lookup yields CDR1 LNHDA and CDR2 SQIVND (reference sequence). Trimming stripped 3 bases from V and 9 bases from J, with 17 bases between. CDR3 loop: CASSIDVRREQKLFF. The CDR3 region has the DNA TGTGCCAGTAGTATCGACGTCCGACGGGAACAAAAACTGTTTTTT.

The V and J genes are TRBV27 and TRBJ2-5, with TRBD2 matching over 7 bases. The J segment lost 1 base and the V segment lost 2 bases, leaving 4 bases of the junction unmatched. There are 15 residues in the CDR3. In germline, CDR1 is MNHEY, CDR2 SMNVEV (reference sequence). The CDR3 reads CASSLAGEVQETQYF. CDR3 sequence (DNA): TGTGCCAGCAGTTTAGCGGGGGAGGTCCAAGAGACCCAGTACTTC.

This chain uses TRBV2 with TRBJ1-5; D is perhaps TRBD1 (5 bases). CDR3 length: 14 amino acids. Germline V gives CDR1 SNHLY, CDR2 FYNNEI. Trimming took 1 base from V and 4 from J, leaving 8 bases between them. CDR3: CASSEGGRNQPQHF. The DNA for the CDR3 is TGTGCCAGCAGTGAAGGGGGGAGGAATCAGCCCCAGCATTTT.

A single count supports this clone. J is TRBJ2-2 and V is TRBV4-2; perhaps TRBD2 as D (6 bases). In germline, CDR1 is LGHNA, CDR2 YNFKEQ. CDR3 length equals 16 residues. The germline V and J ends were trimmed by 6 bases and 6 bases, with 20 bases remaining between them. In DNA form, the CDR3 reads TGTGCCAGCAGACCACTAGGGCAGGGAGGTCCCGGGGAGCTGTTTTTT. This encodes CASRPLGQGGPGELFF.